The 24 T cell receptor beta chains below were found in one sample sequenced in a study of shared clonotypes between healthy human individuals. The data were produced by immunoSEQ multiplex PCR, yet TCRdb's version contains in-frame clones alone and is incomplete. The sample contains over a million clones, about 96% of which appear only once. Material for sequencing was naive CD4+ T cells sorted from blood. Specified subset: CD45RA+ positively selected. All receptors derive from a man in his thirties or forties in good health.

The rearrangement links TRBV30 to TRBJ2-7, with 11 positions matching TRBD1. The CDR3 extends over 13 amino acids. With 8 bases clipped from V and 4 bases from J, the junction kept 7 bases outside the gene matches. The germline V gene has CDR1 GTSNPN and CDR2 SVGIG (reference sequence). The CDR3 sequence: CARAGTGGYEQYF. In DNA form, the CDR3 reads TGTGCCCGCGCCGGGACAGGGGGTTACGAGCAGTACTTC.

The chain recombines TRBV29-1 with TRBJ1-1, with 12 bases fitting TRBD1. The germline CDR1 and CDR2 sequences are SQVTM and ANQGSEA. The CDR3 spans 13 residues. J gave up 4 bases and V 3 bases, and 0 bases lay outside the gene matches. The CDR3 DNA reads as TGCAGCGTTGAGGGACAGGGGGCCACTGAAGCTTTCTTT. Its translation: CSVEGQGATEAFF.

This rearrangement joins TRBV28 to TRBJ2-7; 10 bases match TRBD2. The CDR3 totals 13 residues. Germline CDR1 MDHEN, CDR2 SYDVKM. The CDR3 loop reads CAGGGLAESKQYF. In DNA form, the CDR3 reads TGTGCGGGCGGAGGACTAGCGGAGTCAAAGCAGTACTTC. Looking up the rest from reference TRBV28 and TRBJ2-7 gives the full variable domain: DVKVTQSSRYLVKRTGEKVFLECVQDMDHENMFWYRQDPGLGLRLIYFSYDVKMKEKGDIPEGYSVSREKKERFSLILESASTNQTSMYLCAGGGLAESKQYFGPGTRLTVT.

The chain employs TRBV6-6 and TRBJ1-5; tentatively, D is TRBD1 (5 bases). Per germline, CDR1 MNHNY and CDR2 SVGAGI (reference sequence). CDR3 length: 14 residues. V lost 8 bases to trimming and J lost 3 bases, with 14 bases between them. The CDR3 region is CASAGPNDNQPQHF. CDR3 in DNA: TGTGCCAGCGCGGGACCTAATGACAATCAGCCCCAGCATTTT.

The chain joins TRBV11-3 to TRBJ1-5; 8 nucleotides agree with TRBD1. Germline-derived CDR1 and CDR2 are SGHNT and YENEEA. This CDR3 region has 15 residues. With V trimmed by 1 base and J by 4 bases, 3 bases remained unmatched. The CDR3 region is CASSLGGTGNQPQHF. The CDR3 bases are TGTGCCAGCAGCTTAGGGGGGACAGGTAATCAGCCCCAGCATTTT.

This chain connects TRBV5-6 to TRBJ2-6, with 9 bases lining up with TRBD1. Per the germline V gene, CDR1 is SGHDT and CDR2 is YYEEEE. The CDR3 length is 19 residues. Trimming at V came to 0 bases and at J to 0 bases, leaving 7 bases not matched to a gene. CDR3 sequence reads: CASSLEGTGFTSGANVLTF. CDR3 DNA: TGTGCCAGCAGCTTGGAGGGGACAGGGTTCACCTCTGGGGCCAACGTCCTGACTTTC. Full variable domain (missing parts from reference TRBV5-6 and TRBJ2-6): DAGVTQSPTHLIKTRGQQVTLRCSPKSGHDTVSWYQQALGQGPQFIFQYYEEEERQRGNFPDRFSGHQFPNYSSELNVNALLLGDSALYLCASSLEGTGFTSGANVLTFGAGSRLTVL.

V and J are TRBV5-4 and TRBJ1-1; maybe TRBD1 (5 bases). Deletions cut 4 bases from V and 1 base from J, with 11 bases between. Germline values: CDR1 SGHNT, CDR2 YYREEE (reference sequence). This CDR3 has 14 residues. The CDR3 spells CASSGGFTNTEAFF. The CDR3 bases are TGTGCCAGCAGCGGGGGTTTCACGAACACTGAAGCTTTCTTT.

This sequence joins TRBV5-6 and TRBJ1-5, with a possible D match to TRBD1 (6 bases). This CDR3 comprises 13 residues. Trimming stripped 1 base from V and 7 bases from J, with 9 bases between. Germline lookup yields CDR1 SGHDT and CDR2 YYEEEE. CDR3 region: CASSLRGVQPQHF. The CDR3 coding sequence is TGTGCCAGCAGCTTGAGGGGGGTCCAGCCCCAGCATTTT.

The chain recombines TRBV6-5 with TRBJ2-7; D assignment may be TRBD1 or TRBD2 (5 bases each). The CDR3 is 14 amino acids. Deletions cut 5 bases from V and 6 bases from J, with 17 bases between. CDR1 is MNHEY and CDR2 is SVGAGI in the germline V gene. The DNA for the CDR3 is TGTGCCAGCAGTCCTGGGGGTCGAGCGGTCGAGCAGTACTTC. Translating gives CASSPGGRAVEQYF.

Notes on this clone: In the same sample, other DNA sequences code for this CDR3. CDR3 residues: CASSYSASGANVLTF. The CDR3 coding sequence is TGTGCCAGCAGTTACTCTGCCTCTGGGGCCAACGTCCTGACTTTC. The chain couples TRBV6-5 to TRBJ2-6; D is undetermined. The CDR3 is made up of 15 amino acids. Germline lookup yields CDR1 MNHEY and CDR2 SVGAGI. Trimming removed 0 bases from V and 0 bases from J, with 3 bases in between.

The chain recombines TRBV4-1 with TRBJ2-7; 9 nucleotides match TRBD1. The CDR3 contains 16 residues. In germline, CDR1 is MGHRA, CDR2 YSYEKL. V trimming: 1 base; J trimming: 4 bases; junction bases outside the gene matches: 8. The CDR3 reads CASSQVTGQGVYEQYF. In DNA form, the CDR3 reads TGCGCCAGCAGCCAAGTCACGGGACAGGGAGTATACGAGCAGTACTTC.

The V call is TRBV9, the J call TRBJ2-7; D not resolved. CDR1 is SGDLS and CDR2 is YYNGEE in the germline V gene. The length of the CDR3 is 14 residues. The ends were cut back, 4 bases at V and 0 bases at J, with 11 bases in the middle. CDR3 bases: TGTGCCAGCAGCTCCGGGCCGAGCTCCTACGAGCAGTACTTC. Protein: CASSSGPSSYEQYF.

A remark on this clone: This sample also contains other DNA sequences that code for the same CDR3. This sequence joins TRBV6-1 and TRBJ2-7, with a tentative D call TRBD1 (5 bases). Germline V lookup: CDR1 MNHNS, CDR2 SASEGT. The length of the CDR3 is 13 residues. V dropped 6 bases and J dropped 1 base, with 10 bases sitting between them. For the CDR3, the DNA is TGTGCCAGCAGGAGACAGAGTTCCTACGAGCAGTACTTC. It yields the protein CASRRQSSYEQYF.

The chain has TRBV7-2 and TRBJ2-1; D is perhaps TRBD1 (5 bases). CDR3 length: 15 residues. Between the trimmed V and J ends, which lost 5 bases and 4 bases, there was a span of 15 bases. CDR1 is SGHTA and CDR2 is FQGNSA in the germline V gene. Written as DNA, the CDR3 is TGTGCCAGCAGCATCGACAGTCGCTTGTACAATGAGCAGTTCTTC. It translates to CASSIDSRLYNEQFF.

The rearrangement joins TRBV5-6 to TRBJ2-3; D is undetermined. The CDR3 sequence is 12 residues long. Germline lookup yields CDR1 SGHDT and CDR2 YYEEEE. Trimming removed 0 bases from V and 7 bases from J, with 6 bases in between. The DNA of the CDR3 is TGTGCCAGCAGCTTGGGTAGGAATACGCAGTATTTT. It translates to CASSLGRNTQYF.

The genes are TRBV5-1 and TRBJ2-2; 14 bases map to TRBD2. In germline, CDR1 is SGHRS, CDR2 YFSETQ. With 4 bases clipped from V and 4 bases from J, the junction kept 3 bases outside the gene matches. The CDR3 runs 16 residues. Here the CDR3 reads CASSATSGRATGELFF. In nucleotides, the CDR3 is TGCGCCAGCAGCGCGACTAGCGGGAGGGCCACCGGGGAGCTGTTTTTT.

This chain connects TRBV30 to TRBJ2-1, with 9 bases matching TRBD2. V dropped 2 bases and J dropped 5; count of bases not matched to a gene: 7. The CDR3 is made up of 15 amino acids. The germline CDR1 and CDR2 sequences are GTSNPN and SVGIG (reference sequence). The CDR3 DNA sequence: TGTGCCTGGAGTTCTCGCGGGAGGGCGGACAATGAGCAGTTCTTC. Translated: CAWSSRGRADNEQFF.

This chain uses TRBV6-5 with TRBJ2-3; 7 nucleotides agree with TRBD2. Unmatched junction bases numbered 3, after V lost 4 bases and J lost 2 bases. The germline V gene has CDR1 MNHEY and CDR2 SVGAGI. CDR3 length: 14 amino acids. The CDR3 DNA reads as TGTGCCAGCAGTTTCCTAGCGGTCACAGATACGCAGTATTTT. This sequence encodes CASSFLAVTDTQYF.

Comment on this clone: Other DNA sequences within the sample encode an identical CDR3. This chain uses TRBV5-1 with TRBJ2-3, with a weak D call TRBD1 (6 bases). The V end was cut by 0 bases, the J end by 1 base, with 6 bases between. Germline assignment: CDR1 SGHRS and CDR2 YFSETQ. The CDR3 extends over 14 amino acids. The CDR3 is CASSLGGRTDTQYF. CDR3 bases: TGCGCCAGCAGCTTGGGGGGGCGCACAGATACGCAGTATTTT.

Comments on this clone: Distinct nucleotide sequences in the sample also encode this CDR3. The rearrangement uses TRBV27 and TRBJ1-4; no clear D gene. The CDR3 is 15 residues long. The germline CDR1 and CDR2 sequences are MNHEY and SMNVEV (reference sequence). Trimming stripped 5 bases from V and 0 bases from J, with 10 bases between. DNA for the CDR3: TGTGCCAGCAGTCCCCGGCCAGCAACTAATGAAAAACTGTTTTTT. It specifies CASSPRPATNEKLFF.

This clone showed up just once. The chain combines TRBV5-4 with TRBJ2-3, with D unclear. Per the germline V gene, CDR1 is SGHNT and CDR2 is YYREEE (reference sequence). This CDR3 has 15 residues. The ends were cut back, 4 bases at V and 4 bases at J, with 16 bases in the middle. CDR3 region: CASSPVAQAADTQYF. DNA for the CDR3: TGTGCCAGCAGCCCGGTGGCCCAGGCCGCAGATACGCAGTATTTT.

This clone turned up a few times. The chain recombines TRBV5-1 with TRBJ2-6; 7 bases are shared with TRBD1. V trimming: 4 bases; J trimming: 4 bases; junction bases outside the gene matches: 8. The CDR3 runs to 16 residues. CDR1 is SGHRS, CDR2 YFSETQ, per germline. The CDR3 here is CASSPDRATGANVLTF. The CDR3 DNA sequence: TGCGCCAGCAGCCCCGACAGGGCAACCGGGGCCAACGTCCTGACTTTC. Together with reference TRBV5-1 and TRBJ2-6, the CDR3 gives the full variable domain: KAGVTQTPRYLIKTRGQQVTLSCSPISGHRSVSWYQQTPGQGLQFLFEYFSETQRNKGNFPGRFSGRQFSNSRSEMNVSTLELGDSALYLCASSPDRATGANVLTFGAGSRLTVL.

This chain uses TRBV30 with TRBJ2-3; 7 bases agree with TRBD1. The junction had 1 base not matched to a gene; V was cut back by 3 bases and J by 4 bases. The CDR3 consists of 12 residues. The germline V gene has CDR1 GTSNPN and CDR2 SVGIG (reference sequence). CDR3: CAWRQGSDTQYF. CDR3 nucleotide sequence: TGTGCCTGGAGACAGGGGTCAGATACGCAGTATTTT.

V and J are TRBV28 and TRBJ1-5; possibly TRBD1 for D (5 bases). Germline V gene lookup returns CDR1 MDHEN and CDR2 SYDVKM. Trimming took 3 bases from V and 7 from J, leaving 16 bases between them. CDR3 size: 15 residues. DNA of the CDR3: TGTGCCAGCAGTTTCCTGGGGGAAGGAGGGCAGCCCCAGCATTTT. It encodes CASSFLGEGGQPQHF.